The 3 T cell receptor beta chains listed next were all sequenced from one sample in a study of multiple sclerosis patients with progressive multifocal leukoencephalopathy (dated by TCRdb to between 2018 and 2021). Receptor libraries were prepared by the immunoSEQ multiplex PCR assay. TCRdb took this table from immuneACCESS and kept in-frame rearrangements with V and J called. Such tables lack part of the clones; where checked against another copy, unresolved V genes explain under half of the gap, and the rest is unexplained. The sample table contains roughly 30,000 clones; only one count was recorded for more than 70% of them. In total, the top ten clones hold over 0.95% of the sample. Per the publication, the time point label means: before natalizumab initiation. Sequenced sample: PBMCs. The receptor set was obtained from a human donor with multiple sclerosis.

J is TRBJ1-2 and V is TRBV11-2, with unresolved D. This CDR3 region has 16 residues. Trimming removed 2 bases from V and 6 bases from J, with 19 bases in between. Germline V lookup: CDR1 SGHAT, CDR2 FQNNGV. This chain's CDR3 is CASSLSPVGDPHGYTF. In nucleotides, the CDR3 is TGTGCCAGCAGCTTATCCCCAGTCGGCGACCCTCATGGCTACACCTTC. Full variable domain (remainder filled in from reference TRBV11-2 and TRBJ1-2): EAGVAQSPRYKIIEKRQSVAFWCNPISGHATLYWYQQILGQGPKLLIQFQNNGVVDDSQLPKDRFSAERLKGVDSTLKIQPAKLEDSAVYLCASSLSPVGDPHGYTFGSGTRLTVV.

The V call is TRBV7-9, the J call TRBJ2-3; D is uncertain. V lost 5 bases to trimming and J lost 2 bases, with 8 bases between them. This CDR3 is 13 amino acids long. The V gene's germline CDR1 is SEHNR and CDR2 FQNEAQ (reference sequence). The CDR3 loop is CASSHTLTDTQYF. The CDR3 nucleotides read TGTGCCAGCAGCCATACCCTCACAGATACGCAGTATTTT.

The chain joins TRBV7-8 to TRBJ2-7; possible D gene TRBD2, 7 bases. V lost 2 bases and J lost 13, with 21 bases in between. The germline V gene has CDR1 SGHVS and CDR2 FQNEAQ. The CDR3 is 14 residues long. The CDR3 region is CASSLLSGEGEKYF. CDR3 DNA sequence: TGTGCCAGCAGCTTATTAAGTGGGGAGGGGGAGAAATACTTC.